The 17 T cell receptor beta chains below come from one sample, sequenced in a study of cytomegalovirus exposure and HLA in healthy donors (dated by TCRdb to 2017 to 2019). The method was the immunoSEQ multiplex PCR assay. A mixture of 60 forward primers for TCR Vbeta segments and 13 reverse primers for TCR Jbeta segments was used in the multiplex PCR. What TCRdb holds here is the immuneACCESS table cut down to in-frame rearrangements. Part of the clones is not present; checked against another copy, under half of the missing clones reflect an unresolved V gene, and the others are unexplained. The sample's clone listing holds about 200,000 clones. 0.65% to 0.75% of the sample is taken by the ten largest. Sequencing was performed on PBMCs. The receptors were gathered from a boy aged 5-17 years in good health and CMV-seronegative.

The chain employs TRBV5-1 and TRBJ1-1; no reliable D call. The CDR3 has 16 amino acids. Germline V gene sequence: CDR1 SGHRS, CDR2 YFSETQ. Trimming took off 0 bases at V and 0 bases at J, with 12 bases between the two ends. CDR3 sequence reads: CASSLVTGAMNTEAFF. The CDR3 nucleotides are TGCGCCAGCAGCTTGGTTACGGGAGCCATGAACACTGAAGCTTTCTTT.

V gene TRBV27 combines with J gene TRBJ2-3, with 7 positions matching TRBD1. V was pared by 1 base and J by 2 bases, with 6 bases of the junction left unmatched. Germline V gene sequence: CDR1 MNHEY, CDR2 SMNVEV (reference sequence). The CDR3 has 16 amino acids. The CDR3 reads CASSLWGTADTDTQYF. In DNA form, the CDR3 reads TGTGCCAGCAGTTTATGGGGGACAGCCGACACAGATACGCAGTATTTT.

The CDR3 is CASSGQSGTGQFF. The CDR3 DNA reads TGTGCCAGCAGCGGTCAATCCGGGACAGGGCAGTTCTTC. V usage is TRBV7-8 and J usage is TRBJ2-1; 8 nucleotides align to TRBD1. Germline V gene lookup returns CDR1 SGHVS and CDR2 FQNEAQ. Losses at the gene ends were 5 bases for V and 12 bases for J; bases not matched to a gene: 9. This CDR3 is 13 amino acids long.

The chain joins TRBV18 to TRBJ2-2, with 9 bases identical to TRBD1. V shed 4 bases and J 3 bases; nucleotides not matched to a gene: 3. CDR3 size: 15 residues. CDR1 and CDR2 (germline): KGHSH, LQKENI. The CDR3 region has the DNA TGTGCCAGCTCACGGACAGGGGAGGACACCGGGGAGCTGTTTTTT. Protein product: CASSRTGEDTGELFF.

The chain carries TRBV5-1 and TRBJ1-4, with 7 positions matching TRBD1. CDR3 length: 15 amino acids. Germline values: CDR1 SGHRS, CDR2 YFSETQ. Trimming removed 3 bases from V and 2 bases from J; junction bases left unmatched: 4. The DNA of the CDR3 is TGCGCCAGCAGCTACAGGGGTCAGACTAATGAAAAACTGTTTTTT. It is translated as CASSYRGQTNEKLFF.

This sequence joins TRBV18 and TRBJ2-7, with D hard to call. V lost 4 bases to trimming and J lost 1 base, with 5 bases between them. The germline CDR1 and CDR2 sequences are KGHSH and LQKENI. The CDR3 loop spans 12 amino acids. The CDR3 DNA follows: TGTGCCAGCTCACGGCAGTCCTACGAGCAGTACTTC. The encoded protein is CASSRQSYEQYF.

The chain uses TRBV5-5 and TRBJ2-7, with 12 bases that match TRBD2. The germline CDR1 and CDR2 sequences are SGHKS and YYEKEE (reference sequence). V lost 4 bases, J lost 2 bases, and 4 bases stayed unmatched. This CDR3 is built from 15 residues. This CDR3 reads CASSIASGGAYEQYF. As DNA, the CDR3 is TGTGCCAGCAGCATAGCTAGCGGGGGGGCCTACGAGCAGTACTTC.

CDR3 protein: CASSAVPTSQSGELFF. CDR3 coding DNA: TGTGCCAGCAGCGCGGTCCCGACTTCTCAGTCCGGGGAGCTGTTTTTT. V is TRBV7-3 and J is TRBJ2-2; D not resolved. The CDR3 is made up of 16 amino acids. Germline V gene lookup returns CDR1 SGHTA and CDR2 FQGTGA. Trimming removed 5 bases from V and 6 bases from J, with 19 bases in between.

The V gene is TRBV6-5, the J gene TRBJ2-1; possibly TRBD1 for D (6 bases). V shed 0 bases and J shed 8 bases, with 14 bases lying between them. The CDR3 is 15 amino acids. The V gene's germline CDR1 is MNHEY and CDR2 SVGAGI. As DNA, the CDR3 is TGTGCCAGCAGTTACTCGGTGGGGGCATCGGATGAGCAGTTCTTC. It codes for CASSYSVGASDEQFF.

The chain uses TRBV4-1 and TRBJ2-5; 7 bases line up with TRBD1. The germline V gene encodes CDR1 MGHRA and CDR2 YSYEKL. V trimming: 3 bases; J trimming: 11 bases; junction bases outside the gene matches: 9. The CDR3 extends over 13 amino acids. CDR3 in DNA: TGCGCCAGCAGCCAGATAGACAGGGCTAAGCAGTACTTC. Protein product: CASSQIDRAKQYF.

CDR3 sequence reads: CASISGLEAFF. CDR3 DNA sequence: TGTGCCAGCATCTCCGGACTTGAAGCTTTCTTT. The chain links TRBV6-5 to TRBJ1-1; no reliable D call. The CDR3 runs to 11 residues. Trimming cost V 7 bases and J 7 bases, with 10 bases left between them. Germline V CDR1 and CDR2: MNHEY, SVGAGI.

The J gene is TRBJ1-6, the V gene TRBV7-3; 10 nucleotides match TRBD1. J was trimmed by 10 bases and V by 4 bases; bases with no gene match: 4. The CDR3 contains 14 residues. Germline V gene data show CDR1 as SGHTA and CDR2 as FQGTGA. The CDR3 DNA reads as TGTGCCAGCAGCTCCGGGACAGGGGAGTCACCCCTCCACTTT. Its translation: CASSSGTGESPLHF.

The V and J genes are TRBV6-6 and TRBJ1-2, with D perhaps TRBD1 (6 bases). The ends were cut back, 6 bases at V and 3 bases at J, with 11 bases in the middle. The CDR3 sequence is 13 residues long. Germline V gene lookup returns CDR1 MNHNY and CDR2 SVGAGI (reference sequence). CDR3 sequence (DNA): TGTGCCAGCAGCCACAGGGTCGACTATGGCTACACCTTC. It encodes CASSHRVDYGYTF.

V and J are TRBV6-5 and TRBJ1-5; no firm D call. Germline lookup yields CDR1 MNHEY and CDR2 SVGAGI. With 4 bases removed from V and 1 base from J, the gap between germline ends came to 11 bases. The CDR3 totals 15 residues. CDR3 nucleotide sequence: TGTGCCAGCAGTTCACTCGGACTGAGCAATCAGCCCCAGCATTTT. Amino acids: CASSSLGLSNQPQHF.

The chain uses TRBV1 and TRBJ1-4; TRBD1, the D gene given by the table, was not confirmed from the DNA. TRBV1 counts as a pseudogene. This CDR3 has 16 residues. CDR3 sequence (DNA): TGCACCAGCAGCCAAGACGGAAGGGGGCTTTACGGAAAACTGTTTTTT. It is translated as CTSSQDGRGLYGKLFF.

CDR3 sequence: CASSLSTGKYEQYF. The CDR3 coding sequence is TGTGCCAGCAGCTTGTCGACAGGGAAGTACGAGCAGTACTTC. The chain links TRBV7-6 to TRBJ2-7; TRBD1 agrees at 7 bases. The CDR3 contains 14 residues. Trimming at V came to 3 bases and at J to 4 bases, leaving 6 bases not matched to a gene. Germline-derived CDR1 and CDR2 are SGHVS and FNYEAQ.

The rearrangement joins TRBV19 to TRBJ1-5; D is unresolved. Trimming took off 5 bases at V and 3 bases at J, with 8 bases between the two ends. CDR1 LNHDA and CDR2 SQIVND come from the germline V gene (reference sequence). The CDR3 runs 13 residues. The CDR3 bases are TGTGCCAGTAGTTGGGCAGACAATCAGCCCCAGCATTTT. This encodes CASSWADNQPQHF.